This passage covers 30 T cell receptor beta chains from one sample sequenced in a study of cytomegalovirus exposure and HLA in healthy donors. The PCR made use of 60 Vbeta and 13 Jbeta primers. Here immunoSEQ multiplex PCR was the method, and the copy in TCRdb shows in-frame clones only, minus some. The sample lists around 83,000 clones, about three quarters seen once, with approximately 4.4% in the top ten. The sequencing sample was made of PBMCs. These receptors all come from a male donor in good health and CMV-seropositive.

The chain employs TRBV6-6 and TRBJ2-7; 11 bases map to TRBD1. Unmatched junction bases numbered 5, after V lost 3 bases and J lost 1 base. CDR3 length: 16 residues. CDR1 is MNHNY, CDR2 SVGAGI, per germline (reference sequence). In DNA form, the CDR3 reads TGTGCCAGCAGTTATGGGACAGGGGGTCAGTCCTACGAGCAGTACTTC. It codes for CASSYGTGGQSYEQYF.

Concerning this clone: Other DNA sequences in this specimen translate into the identical CDR3. The genes are TRBV28 and TRBJ2-7; TRBD2 might be the D (6 bases). Germline V gene lookup returns CDR1 MDHEN and CDR2 SYDVKM. CDR3 length equals 12 residues. With 6 bases removed from V and 4 bases from J, the gap between germline ends came to 10 bases. Written as DNA, the CDR3 is TGTGCCAGCAGCTTGGCGGGGTACGAGCAGTACTTC. Translation gives CASSLAGYEQYF.

Remarks on this clone: Other DNA sequences in this sample translate to the same CDR3. The rearrangement uses TRBV5-1 and TRBJ2-5, with D possibly TRBD1 on 6 matching bases. Looked up from germline, CDR1 is SGHRS and CDR2 is YFSETQ. The CDR3 covers 13 residues. Trimming cost V 2 bases and J 5 bases, with 10 bases left between them. DNA for the CDR3: TGCGCCAGCAGCTTACAGGGATGGGAGACCCAGTACTTC. Protein product: CASSLQGWETQYF.

The chain employs TRBV10-2 and TRBJ2-3, with TRBD2 identical over 10 bases. V dropped 3 bases and J dropped 2; count of bases not matched to a gene: 5. This CDR3 has 16 amino acids. The germline CDR1 and CDR2 sequences are WSHSY and SAAADI. In DNA form, the CDR3 reads TGCGCCAGCAGTGACGAAGCGGGAGGGCCCACAGATACGCAGTATTTT. Translation: CASSDEAGGPTDTQYF.

This sequence joins TRBV4-1 and TRBJ2-7; the D gene is possibly TRBD1 (6 bases). Germline V gives CDR1 MGHRA, CDR2 YSYEKL. The CDR3 covers 15 residues. Trimming shortened V by 0 bases and J by 3 bases, and 12 bases separated the two germline ends. The CDR3 DNA reads TGCGCCAGCAGCCAAGATAGGACAGACAACTACGAGCAGTACTTC. Encoded protein: CASSQDRTDNYEQYF.

The rearrangement joins TRBV7-3 to TRBJ1-2; 7 bases map to TRBD1. In germline, CDR1 is SGHTA, CDR2 FQGTGA. The CDR3 loop spans 15 amino acids. V lost 2 bases and J lost 4; bases outside the gene matches: 7. For the CDR3, the DNA is TGTGCCAGCAGCTTATACGGGACAGCCGCCTATGGCTACACCTTC. Translating gives CASSLYGTAAYGYTF.

This rearrangement joins TRBV28 to TRBJ1-5, with 7 bases aligning to TRBD1. The CDR3 has 14 residues. V dropped 6 bases and J dropped 5; count of bases not matched to a gene: 7. Germline V lookup: CDR1 MDHEN, CDR2 SYDVKM. CDR3 protein: CASRVGGGYQPQHF. In DNA, the CDR3 is TGTGCCAGCAGGGTCGGAGGGGGCTATCAGCCCCAGCATTTT.

The rearrangement joins TRBV19 to TRBJ2-7; 9 bases match TRBD1. The germline V gene has CDR1 LNHDA and CDR2 SQIVND (reference sequence). The CDR3 contains 14 residues. Germline trimming cut 5 bases from V and 4 bases from J; bases unmatched to any gene: 6. The CDR3 loop reads CASSAQGARYEQYF. For the CDR3, the DNA is TGTGCCAGTAGTGCACAGGGGGCTAGGTACGAGCAGTACTTC.

The chain employs TRBV27 and TRBJ2-5, with 8 bases matching TRBD1. This CDR3 is 14 amino acids long. Losses at the gene ends were 7 bases for V and 5 bases for J; bases not matched to a gene: 9. CDR1 and CDR2 from the germline V gene are MNHEY and SMNVEV (reference sequence). Here the CDR3 DNA reads TGTGCCAGCAAACTTCAGGGGGCGAGGGAGACCCAGTACTTC. This sequence encodes CASKLQGARETQYF.

This chain joins TRBV5-8 and TRBJ2-1, with 13 bases that match TRBD2. The CDR3 length is 15 residues. Per the germline V gene, CDR1 is SGHTS and CDR2 is YDEGEE. The V gene end was trimmed by 4 bases and the J gene end by 8 bases; junction bases not matched to a gene: 6. The CDR3: CASSVRLAGGHEQFF. CDR3 DNA sequence: TGTGCCAGCAGCGTAAGACTAGCGGGAGGCCATGAGCAGTTCTTC.

The chain has TRBV11-3 and TRBJ1-1; no definite D call. CDR3 size: 13 residues. In germline, CDR1 is SGHNT, CDR2 YENEEA. The V end was cut by 1 base, the J end by 3 bases, with 6 bases between. The CDR3 reads CASSLGEDTEAFF. CDR3 nucleotide sequence: TGTGCCAGCAGCTTAGGGGAGGACACTGAAGCTTTCTTT.

V gene TRBV7-8 combines with J gene TRBJ2-5, with 11 bases aligning to TRBD2. CDR1 is SGHVS and CDR2 is FQNEAQ in the germline V gene. The V segment lost 2 bases and the J segment 4 bases; nucleotides outside the gene matches: 3. The CDR3 runs to 15 residues. CDR3 protein: CASSLLLAGAETQYF. The CDR3 region has the DNA TGTGCCAGCAGCTTACTACTAGCGGGAGCAGAGACCCAGTACTTC.

V usage is TRBV5-8 and J usage is TRBJ2-7; 9 positions match TRBD1. From germline, CDR1 is SGHTS and CDR2 YDEGEE. J lost 5 bases, V lost 4 bases, and 7 bases had no gene match. This CDR3 has 14 residues. The CDR3 sequence is CASSRRDRENEQYF. Written as DNA, the CDR3 is TGTGCCAGCAGCCGCCGGGACAGGGAAAACGAGCAGTACTTC.

The J gene is TRBJ2-7, the V gene TRBV21-1; TRBD1 is the table's D call, not checked against the DNA. TRBV21-1 is an annotated pseudogene. The CDR3 length is 18 residues. The CDR3 reads CASSTYLRTGFLSYEQYF. The CDR3 DNA reads as TGTGCCAGCAGCACCTATCTTCGGACAGGATTCCTCTCCTACGAGCAGTACTTC.

The rearrangement uses TRBV14 and TRBJ2-7; 7 nucleotides agree with TRBD1. The CDR3 has 14 amino acids. The germline CDR1 and CDR2 sequences are SGHDN and FVKESK. V trimming: 6 bases; J trimming: 0 bases; junction bases outside the gene matches: 5. CDR3 nucleotides: TGTGCCAGCAGAACGACAGGGAGCTCCTACGAGCAGTACTTC. It translates to CASRTTGSSYEQYF.

The chain uses TRBV5-4 and TRBJ2-7, with TRBD2 as a possible D gene (5 bases). The V gene's germline CDR1 is SGHNT and CDR2 YYREEE (reference sequence). V was clipped by 4 bases and J by 2 bases, with 10 bases between them. The CDR3 consists of 13 residues. The CDR3 spells CASSPSGTYEQYF. The CDR3, as DNA: TGTGCCAGCAGCCCCTCGGGGACCTACGAGCAGTACTTC.

V usage is TRBV5-4 and J usage is TRBJ2-1, with 15 bases matching TRBD2. From germline, CDR1 is SGHNT and CDR2 YYREEE (reference sequence). V shed 0 bases and J 10 bases; nucleotides not matched to a gene: 5. The CDR3 spans 16 residues. This CDR3 is CASSLVGTSGGREQFF. The CDR3 bases are TGTGCCAGCAGCTTGGTAGGGACTAGCGGGGGGAGGGAGCAGTTCTTC. Looking up the rest from reference TRBV5-4 and TRBJ2-1 gives the full variable domain: ETGVTQSPTHLIKTRGQQVTLRCSSQSGHNTVSWYQQALGQGPQFIFQYYREEENGRGNFPPRFSGLQFPNYSSELNVNALELDDSALYLCASSLVGTSGGREQFFGPGTRLTVL.

This clone was found once. The chain joins TRBV12-5 to TRBJ1-3, with D possibly being TRBD1 (5 bases). There are 16 residues in the CDR3. V lost 5 bases and J lost 4, with 18 bases in between. The germline CDR1 and CDR2 sequences are LGHNT and FRNRAP. CDR3 amino acids: CASGPQRQIRGNTIYF. In DNA, the CDR3 is TGTGCTAGTGGTCCCCAACGACAGATTAGAGGAAACACCATATATTTT.

The chain is built from TRBV28 and TRBJ1-4; D remains ambiguous. V lost 3 bases to trimming and J lost 12 bases, with 17 bases between them. CDR3 length: 14 residues. Looked up from germline, CDR1 is MDHEN and CDR2 is SYDVKM. As DNA, the CDR3 is TGTGCCAGCAGTTTTCCTCAGCCACTGCAGGAACTGTTTTTT. Its translation: CASSFPQPLQELFF.

The chain is built from TRBV11-2 and TRBJ2-7; TRBD1 matches 7 bases. CDR3 length equals 14 residues. CDR1 is SGHAT and CDR2 is FQNNGV in the germline V gene. Trimming cost V 3 bases and J 3 bases; bases outside gene matches: 5. DNA for the CDR3: TGTGCCAGCAGCTTTTACAGGGGAGACTACGAGCAGTACTTC. Its translation is CASSFYRGDYEQYF.

The CDR3 bases are TGTGCCAGCCGAATCCTGGGACAGGAGGAGCTGTTTTTT. Translation gives CASRILGQEELFF. The V and J genes are TRBV14 and TRBJ2-2; 8 bases line up with TRBD1. Trimming took 8 bases from V and 10 from J; bases not matched to a gene: 9. CDR1 and CDR2 from the germline V gene are SGHDN and FVKESK. The CDR3 length is 13 residues.

This clone was seen once. V is TRBV28 and J is TRBJ1-2, with TRBD1 matching over 10 bases. The ends lost 5 bases at V and 8 bases at J; junction bases unmatched: 8. Germline CDR1 reads MDHEN; CDR2 reads SYDVKM. This CDR3 has 14 residues. The CDR3 DNA reads TGTGCCAGCAGTGGACAGGGGGAAGTATGGGGCTACACCTTC. Residues: CASSGQGEVWGYTF.

This clone showed up just a few times. The J gene is TRBJ1-1, the V gene TRBV6-5; TRBD1 might be the D (6 bases). This CDR3 spans 12 amino acids. Per germline, CDR1 MNHEY and CDR2 SVGAGI. Trimming left V 8 bases short and J 3 bases short, with 10 bases between. The CDR3 is CASGGQYTEAFF. The CDR3 coding sequence is TGTGCCAGCGGCGGACAGTACACTGAAGCTTTCTTT.

J is TRBJ2-2 and V is TRBV5-1; 13 bases agree with TRBD2. The CDR3 has 16 amino acids. The V gene end was trimmed by 2 bases and the J gene end by 4 bases; junction bases not matched to a gene: 2. Germline CDR1 is SGHRS and CDR2 is YFSETQ. The CDR3 sequence: CASSFGLAGVTGELFF. The DNA for the CDR3 is TGCGCCAGCAGCTTCGGACTAGCGGGAGTCACCGGGGAGCTGTTTTTT.

The chain is built from TRBV9 and TRBJ2-1; the match to TRBD2 covers 15 bases. This CDR3 comprises 17 residues. Germline V gene data show CDR1 as SGDLS and CDR2 as YYNGEE. The V and J ends lost 0 bases and 8 bases, in that order; junction bases with no gene match: 6. The DNA of the CDR3 is TGTGCCAGCAGCGTAGGGACTAGCGGGGGGGCAGTCGATGAGCAGTTCTTC. It codes for CASSVGTSGGAVDEQFF.

This clone was observed many times. The V gene is TRBV6-1, the J gene TRBJ1-2; tentative D call: TRBD1 (6 bases). Trimming left V 6 bases short and J 4 bases short, with 9 bases between. The CDR3 is made up of 12 amino acids. Germline V lookup: CDR1 MNHNS, CDR2 SASEGT. In DNA, the CDR3 is TGTGCCAGCAGGGCAGGGGTCTATGGCTACACCTTC. It yields the protein CASRAGVYGYTF.

The gene calls are TRBV5-1 and TRBJ2-7; 12 nucleotides align to TRBD2. V lost 1 base, J lost 4 bases, and 12 bases stayed unmatched. Germline CDR1 is SGHRS and CDR2 is YFSETQ. There are 18 residues in the CDR3. CDR3 coding DNA: TGCGCCAGCAGCTTGTGGGAATTGACTAGCGGGAGAATATACGAGCAGTACTTC. It yields the protein CASSLWELTSGRIYEQYF.

The CDR3 sequence is CASKPGTGSYGYTF. The CDR3 DNA reads TGTGCCAGTAAACCCGGGACAGGCAGCTATGGCTACACCTTC. The rearrangement uses TRBV19 and TRBJ1-2; 8 bases are a match to TRBD1. V lost 7 bases, J lost 4 bases, and 8 bases stayed unmatched. This CDR3 comprises 14 residues. The germline V gene has CDR1 LNHDA and CDR2 SQIVND (reference sequence).

The chain links TRBV27 to TRBJ2-7; D not certain. The V and J ends lost 5 bases and 2 bases respectively, with 10 bases between them. This CDR3 contains 13 residues. The germline CDR1 and CDR2 sequences are MNHEY and SMNVEV (reference sequence). The CDR3 sequence is CASSEQAAYEQYF. The CDR3 DNA sequence: TGTGCCAGCAGTGAGCAGGCCGCCTACGAGCAGTACTTC.

The chain is built from TRBV7-9 and TRBJ1-5; 11 positions match TRBD1. Looked up from germline, CDR1 is SEHNR and CDR2 is FQNEAQ (reference sequence). Trimming removed 5 bases from V and 6 bases from J; junction bases left unmatched: 6. This CDR3 has 15 residues. The CDR3 DNA is TGTGCCAGCAGCCCCGGACAGGGGGCCGGTCAGCCCCAGCATTTT. It codes for CASSPGQGAGQPQHF.